This T cell receptor (beta chain) was profiled in a study of tumor-infiltrating lymphocytes in primary liver carcinoma. Germline DNA was also extracted, while the blood RNA originated from unsorted whole blood. Production of TCR beta cDNA used 500 ng total RNA together with a constant-region primer. A slightly modified ARM-PCR protocol with three nested multiplex PCR rounds produced these TCR beta libraries. TCRdb reprocessed the multiplex PCR reads via MiXCR and lists one record per CDR3 protein. The table lists about 330,000 distinct CDR3 sequences, less than 75% of them singletons. This clonotype was recorded once. Compared with germline, one end of the junction differs, possibly owing to a read error. This sequence originates from a man between 40 and 49 years old with primary liver carcinoma and hepatitis B virus infection. The specimen sequenced was peripheral blood.

The CDR3 spells CASNLASGTGRYSSYNEQFF. CDR3 nucleotide sequence: TGTGCCAGCAACTTAGCGTCCGGGACAGGGAGATATAGCTCCTACAATGAGCAGTTCTTC. The chain links TRBV7-9 to TRBJ2-1, with TRBD1 identical over 9 bases. Germline assignment: CDR1 SEHNR and CDR2 FQNEAQ (reference sequence). The CDR3 is 20 residues long.